This T cell receptor (beta chain) was recorded in a study of T-cell reconstitution after alpha-beta-depleted transplantation in children (dated by TCRdb to about 2016). A note on the overall study: T-cell immune reconstitution after TCRalphabeta/CD19-depleted allogeneic hematopoietic cell transplantation in children was quantitatively tracked in the study by means of TCR repertoire profiling.

Reading the label with the study, this specimen's treatment or condition is: allogeneic hematopoietic cell transplantation with graft depleted of TCRalphabeta T cells and CD19 B cells. TCRalphabeta/CD19-depleted allogeneic hematopoietic cell grafts were given to the transplant recipients, all of whom were children. On the study overall, not on this receptor specifically: Over the following months the frequencies of hyperexpanded clones went down, and after one year T-cell counts and TCRbeta diversity were mostly credited to newly produced T cells. Apparently early alphabetaT-cell count recovery about two months after transplant reportedly relied on only several hundred rapidly expanded clones derived from non-depleted graft cells. The high TCRbeta diversity at day 60 in some patients was ascribed to recipient T cells and intrathymic progenitors that had survived conditioning.

V and J are truncated by 3 bases and 4 bases respectively, leaving an intervening sequence of 13 bases. The CDR3 contains 14 residues, cysteine and phenylalanine counted. Of all the DNA, just the CDR3 is kept, 42 bases in frame from base 1. The library was generated by PCR. The sequencer listed for this sample is Illumina HiSeq 2500. Molecular barcoding was employed in the preparation of TCR libraries, with unique molecular identifiers being used to normalize TCRbeta repertoire quantification. Through fastp at Q25 and MiXCR, TCRdb rebuilt clones from the public reads, retaining in-frame beta chains. Every entry covers one CDR3 protein and lists the most common genes and DNA from its rows. The sample contains fewer than 1 million distinct CDR3 sequences, roughly 15% of them found a single time. Just under 5% of the sample comes from the top ten. Of note for this clonotype: The antigen it binds to is not known. One base away there is no much larger clone; base qualities are not given.

This TCR came from a male patient aged 10 to 17 who had a stem cell transplant for acute lymphoblastic leukemia, so the T cells may come from the graft donor. The rearrangement combines TRBV12-3 or TRBV12-4 with TRBJ2-7; the D call is possibly TRBD1 or TRBD2, each sharing 5 bases. The sequencing used PBMCs, mostly from graft donor cells, collected 360 days after TCRalphabeta/CD19-depleted stem cell transplant. The DNA is TGTGCCAGCAGTTTTGACAGCGAGGGGTACGAGCAGTACTTC. Its protein reads: CASSFDSEGYEQYF.